This TCR beta chain comes out of a study of T cell repertoires in cytomegalovirus infection. Study context: Public TCR beta signature analysis indicated the presence of both CMV infection and matching HLA type. Study-wide points: The ex vivo response showed dominance by HLA-C-restricted CMV-specific TCR beta clonotypes. Carriage of CMV together with the relevant HLA was identifiable through cumulative public TCR beta family frequency.

The CDR3 runs to 12 residues. V was cut by 9 bases and J by 0 bases, with 6 bases left in between. The germline V gene encodes CDR1 ENHRY and CDR2 SYGVKD. Turning to this clonotype: Its antigen is as yet unknown.

TCRdb used MiXCR to reprocess the reads, holding one entry per CDR3 protein. The data hold fewer than 700,000 distinct CDR3 sequences, with around 24% observed a single time. The clonotype originates from a human donor in good health (CMV status not recorded). Some clones in this sample may be carry-over from other donors' samples. Sequencing input: CD8+ T cells from PBMCs. The rearrangement links TRBV10-3 to TRBJ1-3; D is ambiguous. CDR3: CAILYSGNTIYF. As DNA, the CDR3 is TGTGCCATTTTGTACTCTGGAAACACCATATATTTT.